Each of the 14 T cell receptor beta chains below was sequenced from the same sample in a study of blood T cell repertoires in COVID-19 (dated by TCRdb to the early 2020s). Library preparation used the immunoSEQ multiplex PCR assay. TCRdb re-hosts the immuneACCESS table, in-frame sequences only. Its copies lack some clones; in the studies checked, an unresolved V gene accounts for under half of them, and the cause for the rest is not known. The table for this sample lists over 85,000 clones; more than 75% of them were counted only once. 4% to 5.5% of the sample is held by the ten biggest clonotypes. The source material was peripheral blood. All receptors come from a man aged 40-49 years with acute or convalescent COVID-19.

The chain uses TRBV5-6 and TRBJ2-1, with TRBD1 matching 8 bases. Germline trimming cut 0 bases from V and 15 bases from J; bases unmatched to any gene: 17. The CDR3 sequence is 16 residues long. Germline-derived CDR1 and CDR2 are SGHDT and YYEEEE. Written as DNA, the CDR3 is TGTGCCAGCAGCTTGGTTCTCAGGGGGCTATTATCCCCGTTGTTCTTC. Translated, it gives CASSLVLRGLLSPLFF.

This rearrangement joins TRBV2 to TRBJ2-2; TRBD1 might be the D (6 bases). Germline loops: CDR1 SNHLY, CDR2 FYNNEI. The V end lost 7 bases, the J end lost 5 bases, and 14 bases lay between the germline ends. The CDR3 has 14 residues. CDR3 DNA sequence: TGTGCCAGCACCTTAAAAACAGGGACCGGGGAGCTGTTTTTT. The encoded protein is CASTLKTGTGELFF.

This chain uses TRBV9 with TRBJ1-2; D is uncertain. Trimming shortened V by 3 bases and J by 0 bases, and 9 bases separated the two germline ends. This CDR3 has 14 residues. Germline V lookup: CDR1 SGDLS, CDR2 YYNGEE. CDR3 in DNA: TGTGCCAGCAGCGCCGGTAGAGCTAACTATGGCTACACCTTC. It encodes CASSAGRANYGYTF.

This clone came up a few times. V is TRBV5-1 and J is TRBJ1-1, with D unclear. V gave up 4 bases and J gave up 0 bases, with 16 bases separating them. Germline V gene data show CDR1 as SGHRS and CDR2 as YFSETQ. The CDR3 loop spans 16 amino acids. CDR3 in DNA: TGCGCCAGCAGCCGGATGGAGGGCGGGGTGAACACTGAAGCTTTCTTT. Translation: CASSRMEGGVNTEAFF.

The genes are TRBV3-1 (or the pseudogene TRBV3-2) and TRBJ2-2; 11 bases agree with TRBD2. The trim removed 1 base at V and 0 bases at J, leaving 1 base unmatched. CDR1 is LGHDT, CDR2 YNNKEL, per germline (reference sequence). The CDR3 has 17 residues. This CDR3 reads CASSQGLAGPNTGELFF. The CDR3, as DNA: TGTGCCAGCAGCCAAGGACTAGCGGGGCCGAACACCGGGGAGCTGTTTTTT.

This chain joins TRBV19 and TRBJ1-4, with D maybe TRBD1 (6 bases). V was pared by 6 bases and J by 1 base, with 9 bases between. Germline V gene sequence: CDR1 LNHDA, CDR2 SQIVND (reference sequence). The CDR3 runs 14 residues. The CDR3 bases are TGTGCCAGTAGCCCGACAGGAACTAATGAAAAACTGTTTTTT. This translates into CASSPTGTNEKLFF. Full variable domain (remainder filled in from reference TRBV19 and TRBJ1-4): DGGITQSPKYLFRKEGQNVTLSCEQNLNHDAMYWYRQDPGQGLRLIYYSQIVNDFQKGDIAEGYSVSREKKESFPLTVTSAQKNPTAFYLCASSPTGTNEKLFFGSGTQLSVL.

This chain links TRBV7-9 with TRBJ1-3; unclear D gene. The CDR3 spans 13 residues. V dropped 1 base and J dropped 8 bases, with 9 bases sitting between them. Germline values: CDR1 SEHNR, CDR2 FQNEAQ (reference sequence). The CDR3 region has the DNA TGTGCCAGCAGCTTAGTCGGTCCGGACACCATATATTTT. Amino acids: CASSLVGPDTIYF.

This chain joins TRBV4-1 and TRBJ1-4; 10 positions match TRBD1. The V and J ends lost 3 bases and 5 bases, in that order; junction bases with no gene match: 21. The CDR3 sequence is 21 residues long. CDR1 is MGHRA, CDR2 YSYEKL, per germline. CDR3 DNA sequence: TGCGCCAGCAGCCACGACAGGGGGCGCGGTAAAGTTTTCGAGAGGAATGAAAAACTGTTTTTT. This codes for CASSHDRGRGKVFERNEKLFF.

This chain uses TRBV6-5 with TRBJ2-5, with a weak D call TRBD1 (6 bases). The germline V gene encodes CDR1 MNHEY and CDR2 SVGAGI. The CDR3 length is 12 residues. Trimming shortened V by 9 bases and J by 4 bases, and 12 bases separated the two germline ends. The CDR3 coding sequence is TGTGCCAGTAACAGGGTTCGAGAGACCCAGTACTTC. Translation: CASNRVRETQYF.

The rearrangement links TRBV27 to TRBJ2-5; 10 bases fit TRBD2. The CDR3 runs to 16 residues. The germline gives CDR1 MNHEY, CDR2 SMNVEV (reference sequence). The V gene end was trimmed by 6 bases and the J gene end by 4 bases; junction bases not matched to a gene: 11. The CDR3 region is CASRLTAGGLVETQYF. The DNA for the CDR3 is TGTGCCAGCAGATTGACAGCGGGAGGGCTGGTAGAGACCCAGTACTTC.

A few counts support this clone. The chain joins TRBV11-3 to TRBJ1-1; D is possibly TRBD1 (6 bases). This CDR3 has 15 residues. Per germline, CDR1 SGHNT and CDR2 YENEEA. V lost 1 base to trimming and J lost 4 bases, with 13 bases between them. The DNA of the CDR3 is TGTGCCAGCAGCTTAGGATCAGGGGAGGGCACTGAAGCTTTCTTT. This sequence encodes CASSLGSGEGTEAFF.

The rearrangement joins TRBV19 to TRBJ2-2; D is possibly TRBD1 (6 bases). The germline gives CDR1 LNHDA, CDR2 SQIVND (reference sequence). The CDR3 consists of 15 residues. The ends were cut back, 7 bases at V and 2 bases at J, with 14 bases in the middle. The CDR3 sequence: CASTTGHRNTGELFF. CDR3 sequence (DNA): TGTGCCAGTACCACGGGACATCGAAACACCGGGGAGCTGTTTTTT.

This clone was counted a single time. A read error is likely here: a far larger clone is one base away. Other DNA sequences in this sample translate to the same CDR3. DNA of the CDR3: TGCGCCAGCAGCTTGTCTCCCAGGGAAGACACTGAAGCTTTCTTT. Its protein is CASSLSPREDTEAFF. This chain joins TRBV5-1 and TRBJ1-1; tentative D call: TRBD1 (5 bases). The CDR3 runs to 15 residues. Germline CDR1 SGHRS, CDR2 YFSETQ. V lost 1 base, J lost 3 bases, and 13 bases lay in between.

CDR3 loop: CASRLGQGVSPLHF. As DNA, the CDR3 is TGTGCCAGCAGACTAGGACAGGGGGTTTCACCCCTCCACTTT. This chain connects TRBV28 to TRBJ1-6, with TRBD1 matching over 10 bases. This CDR3 is 14 amino acids long. The V segment lost 6 bases and the J segment 9 bases; nucleotides outside the gene matches: 5. Germline V gene lookup returns CDR1 MDHEN and CDR2 SYDVKM.